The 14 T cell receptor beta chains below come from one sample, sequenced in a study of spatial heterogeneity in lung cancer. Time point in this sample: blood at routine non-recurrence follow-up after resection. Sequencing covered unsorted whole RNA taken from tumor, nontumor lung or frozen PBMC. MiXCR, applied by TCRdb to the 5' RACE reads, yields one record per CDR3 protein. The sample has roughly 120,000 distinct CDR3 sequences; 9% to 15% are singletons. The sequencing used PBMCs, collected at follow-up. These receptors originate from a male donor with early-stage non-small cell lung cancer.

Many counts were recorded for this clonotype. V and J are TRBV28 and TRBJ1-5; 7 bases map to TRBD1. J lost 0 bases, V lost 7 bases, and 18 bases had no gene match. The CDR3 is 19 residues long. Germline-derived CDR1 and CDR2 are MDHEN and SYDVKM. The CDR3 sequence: CASKEAYTGTAISNQPQHF. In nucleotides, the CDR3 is TGTGCCAGCAAAGAGGCGTATACCGGGACAGCCATTAGCAATCAGCCCCAGCATTTT.

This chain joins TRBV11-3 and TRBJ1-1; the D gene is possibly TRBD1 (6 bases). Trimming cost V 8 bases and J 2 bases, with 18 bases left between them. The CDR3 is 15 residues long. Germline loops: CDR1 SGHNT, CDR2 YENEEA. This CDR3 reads CASSPRDTYNTEAFF. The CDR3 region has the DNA TGTGCCAGCTCCCCAAGGGACACGTATAACACTGAAGCTTTCTTT.

CDR3 loop: CASLGAGGPYNEQFF. CDR3 bases: TGCGCCAGCCTCGGGGCGGGGGGGCCTTACAATGAGCAGTTCTTC. The genes are TRBV4-1 and TRBJ2-1; 9 bases match TRBD2. Trimming removed 8 bases from V and 4 bases from J; junction bases left unmatched: 9. The CDR3 contains 15 residues. Germline CDR1 reads MGHRA; CDR2 reads YSYEKL.

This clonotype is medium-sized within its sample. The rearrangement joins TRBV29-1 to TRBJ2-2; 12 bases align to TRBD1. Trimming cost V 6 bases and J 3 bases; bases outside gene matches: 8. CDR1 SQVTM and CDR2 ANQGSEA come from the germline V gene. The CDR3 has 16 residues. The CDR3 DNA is TGCAGCGTACTCCGCCGGGACAGGGGGCACACCGGGGAGCTGTTTTTT. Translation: CSVLRRDRGHTGELFF.

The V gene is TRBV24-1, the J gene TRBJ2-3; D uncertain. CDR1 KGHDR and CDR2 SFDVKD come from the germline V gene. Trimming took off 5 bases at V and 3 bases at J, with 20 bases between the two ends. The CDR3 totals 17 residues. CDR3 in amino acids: CATSGRTIYRGTDTQYF. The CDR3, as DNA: TGTGCCACCAGTGGTCGGACGATATACCGAGGTACAGATACGCAGTATTTT.

CDR3 in amino acids: CASSWGGTGGADIQYF. CDR3 nucleotide sequence: TGTGCCAGCAGCTGGGGTGGGACAGGGGGCGCGGACATTCAGTACTTC. The chain recombines TRBV9 with TRBJ2-4, with 12 bases lining up with TRBD1. The germline V gene has CDR1 SGDLS and CDR2 YYNGEE. The trim removed 4 bases at V and 8 bases at J, leaving 10 bases unmatched. The CDR3 is made up of 16 amino acids.

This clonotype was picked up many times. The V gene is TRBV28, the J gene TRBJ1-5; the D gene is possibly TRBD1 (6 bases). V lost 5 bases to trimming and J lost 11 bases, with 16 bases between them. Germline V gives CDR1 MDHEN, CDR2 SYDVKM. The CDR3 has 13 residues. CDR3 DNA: TGTGCCAGCAGTCCGGACAGCCCCAATGCCCAGCATTTT. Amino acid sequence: CASSPDSPNAQHF.

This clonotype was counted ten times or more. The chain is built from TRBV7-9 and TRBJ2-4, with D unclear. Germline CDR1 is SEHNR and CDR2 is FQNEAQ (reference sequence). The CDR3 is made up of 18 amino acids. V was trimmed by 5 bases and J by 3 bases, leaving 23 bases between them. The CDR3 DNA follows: TGTGCCAGCAGCGTAGGCCCAAGGGCCAAAAGTGGCAAAAACATTCAGTACTTC. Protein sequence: CASSVGPRAKSGKNIQYF.

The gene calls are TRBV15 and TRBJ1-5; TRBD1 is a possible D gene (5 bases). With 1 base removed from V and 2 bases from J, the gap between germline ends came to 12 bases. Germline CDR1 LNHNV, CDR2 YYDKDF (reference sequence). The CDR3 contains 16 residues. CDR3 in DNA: TGTGCCACCAGCAGAGCCCCGACAGAGGGCAATCAGCCCCAGCATTTT. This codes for CATSRAPTEGNQPQHF. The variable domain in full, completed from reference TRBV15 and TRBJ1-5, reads DAMVIQNPRYQVTQFGKPVTLSCSQTLNHNVMYWYQQKSSQAPKLLFHYYDKDFNNEADTPDNFQSRRPNTSFCFLDIRSPGLGDTAMYLCATSRAPTEGNQPQHFGDGTRLSIL.

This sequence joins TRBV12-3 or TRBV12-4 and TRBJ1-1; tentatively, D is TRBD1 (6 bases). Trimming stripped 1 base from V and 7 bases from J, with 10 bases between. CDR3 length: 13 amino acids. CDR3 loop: CASSLDRDREAFF. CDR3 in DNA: TGTGCCAGCAGTTTAGACAGGGATCGTGAAGCTTTCTTT.

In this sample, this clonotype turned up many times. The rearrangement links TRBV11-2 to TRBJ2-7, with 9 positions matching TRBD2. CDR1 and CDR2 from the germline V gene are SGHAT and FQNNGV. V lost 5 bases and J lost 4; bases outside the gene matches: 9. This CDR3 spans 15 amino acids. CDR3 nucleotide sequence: TGTGCCAGCAGCGGAGGGGCTAGCGGGGCTTACGAGCAGTACTTC. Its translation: CASSGGASGAYEQYF.

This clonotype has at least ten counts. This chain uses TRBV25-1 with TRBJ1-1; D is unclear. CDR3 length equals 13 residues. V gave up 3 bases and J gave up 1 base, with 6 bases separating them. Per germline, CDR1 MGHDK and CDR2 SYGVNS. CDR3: CASSEVWNTEAFF. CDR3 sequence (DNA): TGTGCCAGCAGTGAGGTTTGGAACACTGAAGCTTTCTTT.

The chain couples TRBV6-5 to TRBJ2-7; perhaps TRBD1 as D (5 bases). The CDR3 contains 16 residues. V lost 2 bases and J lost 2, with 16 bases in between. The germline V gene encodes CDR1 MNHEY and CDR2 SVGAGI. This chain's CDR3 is CASSYMRRDSTYEQYF. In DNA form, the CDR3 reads TGTGCCAGCAGTTACATGCGACGCGACAGTACCTACGAGCAGTACTTC.

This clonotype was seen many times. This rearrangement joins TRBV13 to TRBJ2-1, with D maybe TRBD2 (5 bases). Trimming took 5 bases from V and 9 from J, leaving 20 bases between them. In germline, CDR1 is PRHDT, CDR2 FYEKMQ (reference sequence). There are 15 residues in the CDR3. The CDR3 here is CASSRGRTDRGEQFF. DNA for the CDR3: TGTGCCAGCAGCCGAGGGCGGACCGATCGCGGTGAGCAGTTCTTC.